This T cell receptor beta chain was found in a study of blood T cells in healthy people across ages. Primed by a sample-barcoded 5' primer and a J-beta primer mix, a second PCR proceeded for 7 to 11 cycles. In TCRdb, the 5' RACE reads were re-called with MiXCR into one record per CDR3 protein. The data hold hundreds of thousands of distinct CDR3 sequences, with around 31% observed a single time. Trimming at V came to 1 base and at J to 11 bases, leaving 21 bases not matched to a gene. Germline V CDR1 and CDR2: SGHTA, FQGTGA. The CDR3 is made up of 18 amino acids. This chain connects TRBV7-3 to TRBJ2-5, with TRBD1 identical over 8 bases. The source material was blood. The clonotype was recovered from an elderly woman in good health. CDR3 sequence: CASSLIPLSGGAYNEQYF. The CDR3 DNA reads TGTGCCAGCAGCTTAATTCCCCTCTCAGGGGGCGCGTACAATGAGCAGTACTTC.